The 26 T cell receptor beta chains reported below all come from one sample, sequenced in a study of blood T cell repertoires in COVID-19. The repertoire was sequenced with immunoSEQ multiplex PCR; TCRdb's copy has only in-frame clones and lacks some. The profile covers approximately 180,000 clones, with approximately 85% appearing a single time and 9.8% taken by the ten largest. The sequencing input was peripheral blood. The source of these receptors is a woman older than 75 with acute or convalescent COVID-19.

The V call is TRBV29-1, the J call TRBJ1-1; D uncertain. V was shortened by 6 bases and J by 5 bases, with 13 bases between the two germline ends. The germline V gene has CDR1 SQVTM and CDR2 ANQGSEA. CDR3 length equals 12 residues. The CDR3 nucleotides read TGCAGCGTACGGGATCCGGGGACTGAAGCTTTCTTT. Amino acid sequence: CSVRDPGTEAFF.

In this sample, this clone turned up once. The rearrangement joins TRBV5-1 to TRBJ1-2; a possible D gene is TRBD1 (5 bases). V lost 4 bases and J 7 bases, leaving 17 bases between the germline ends. The germline V gene encodes CDR1 SGHRS and CDR2 YFSETQ. The CDR3 has 14 amino acids. The DNA of the CDR3 is TGCGCCAGCAGCCCGGATCAGGTCGGGGGTGGCTACACCTTC. It codes for CASSPDQVGGGYTF.

This chain joins TRBV11-2 and TRBJ1-2; the D is unclear. V was shortened by 1 base and J by 5 bases, with 5 bases between the two germline ends. Germline V gene sequence: CDR1 SGHAT, CDR2 FQNNGV. The CDR3 sequence is 12 residues long. Here the CDR3 DNA reads TGTGCCAGCAGCTTAGGAGCGTATGGCTACACCTTC. It specifies CASSLGAYGYTF.

The chain has TRBV12-5 and TRBJ2-1, with 8 bases identical to TRBD2. V lost 1 base and J lost 9; bases outside the gene matches: 11. Germline V gene lookup returns CDR1 LGHNT and CDR2 FRNRAP. There are 16 residues in the CDR3. This chain's CDR3 is CASGLGQAGAGGEQFF. CDR3 DNA: TGTGCTAGTGGTTTGGGTCAGGCAGGTGCGGGGGGTGAGCAGTTCTTC.

The rearrangement uses TRBV18 and TRBJ1-2; possibly TRBD1 for D (6 bases). Per the germline V gene, CDR1 is KGHSH and CDR2 is LQKENI. V shed 3 bases and J shed 4 bases, with 12 bases lying between them. The CDR3 totals 14 residues. CDR3 in amino acids: CASSPSTGLYGYTF. The CDR3 DNA is TGTGCCAGCTCACCTTCCACAGGGCTCTATGGCTACACCTTC.

The CDR3 DNA is TGTGCCAGCAGCTTAGGTGGGACTTGGGACCTCGAGCAGTACTTC. Translation: CASSLGGTWDLEQYF. This chain connects TRBV7-2 to TRBJ2-7; tentatively, D is TRBD2 (6 bases). Looked up from germline, CDR1 is SGHTA and CDR2 is FQGNSA. This CDR3 region has 15 residues. V dropped 1 base and J dropped 6 bases, with 16 bases sitting between them.

V and J are TRBV3-1 (or the pseudogene TRBV3-2) and TRBJ1-4, with 10 bases identical to TRBD1. The CDR3 is made up of 15 amino acids. Germline values: CDR1 LGHDT, CDR2 YNNKEL (reference sequence). The ends lost 4 bases at V and 5 bases at J; junction bases unmatched: 4. DNA of the CDR3: TGTGCCAGCAGCCTACGGACAGGGGGGAATGAAAAACTGTTTTTT. Residues: CASSLRTGGNEKLFF.

This chain connects TRBV29-1 to TRBJ2-7; TRBD1 aligns across 7 bases. V lost 6 bases and J lost 5; bases outside the gene matches: 7. The germline CDR1 and CDR2 sequences are SQVTM and ANQGSEA. The CDR3 loop spans 12 amino acids. CDR3 bases: TGCAGCGTCGCGACAGGGATCCACGAGCAGTACTTC. This encodes CSVATGIHEQYF.

The gene calls are TRBV6-5 and TRBJ1-2, with D possibly matching TRBD1 (6 bases). V was clipped by 8 bases and J by 7 bases, with 11 bases between them. The CDR3 spans 11 residues. Germline CDR1 and CDR2: MNHEY and SVGAGI. The CDR3 here is CASSGARGYTF. CDR3 bases: TGTGCCAGCTCAGGGGCTCGTGGCTACACCTTC.

The chain recombines TRBV15 with TRBJ2-4; TRBD2 aligns across 12 bases. The CDR3 runs 17 residues. The V and J ends lost 9 bases and 2 bases, in that order; junction bases with no gene match: 11. Germline V gene lookup returns CDR1 LNHNV and CDR2 YYDKDF (reference sequence). The CDR3 region has the DNA TGTGCCACGGACCCTAGCGGGGGGGCGAGAACCAAAAACATTCAGTACTTC. It yields the protein CATDPSGGARTKNIQYF.

The J gene is TRBJ2-6, the V gene TRBV7-2, with D maybe TRBD1 (5 bases). The V gene's germline CDR1 is SGHTA and CDR2 FQGNSA. The V end lost 1 base, the J end lost 1 base, and 5 bases lay between the germline ends. This CDR3 spans 15 amino acids. CDR3 in DNA: TGTGCCAGCAGCTTAGAGGGGTCTGGGGCCAACGTCCTGACTTTC. Translation: CASSLEGSGANVLTF.

This rearrangement joins TRBV19 to TRBJ1-5, with 11 bases aligning to TRBD1. Germline V gives CDR1 LNHDA, CDR2 SQIVND (reference sequence). V was pared by 7 bases and J by 5 bases, with 4 bases of the junction left unmatched. CDR3 length: 14 residues. CDR3 sequence reads: CASNGQGAHQPQHF. The DNA of the CDR3 is TGTGCCAGTAACGGACAGGGGGCCCATCAGCCCCAGCATTTT.

V is TRBV7-9 and J is TRBJ2-7, with D possibly being TRBD1 (6 bases). This CDR3 spans 14 amino acids. The germline V gene encodes CDR1 SEHNR and CDR2 FQNEAQ (reference sequence). Trimming shortened V by 1 base and J by 2 bases, and 9 bases separated the two germline ends. The CDR3 loop is CASSLVGAPYEQYF. The CDR3 nucleotides read TGTGCCAGCAGCTTAGTGGGGGCCCCCTACGAGCAGTACTTC.

Only one count was recorded for this clone. The chain is built from TRBV4-2 and TRBJ1-2; no firm D call. Trimming cost V 0 bases and J 0 bases, with 8 bases left between them. There are 15 residues in the CDR3. The germline CDR1 and CDR2 sequences are LGHNA and YNFKEQ. The CDR3 here is CASSQESLTNYGYTF. CDR3 nucleotide sequence: TGTGCCAGCAGCCAAGAAAGCCTGACTAACTATGGCTACACCTTC.

The rearrangement links TRBV19 to TRBJ2-3, with a tentative D call TRBD1 (6 bases). Trimming took 6 bases from V and 5 from J, leaving 18 bases between them. CDR1 is LNHDA and CDR2 is SQIVND in the germline V gene (reference sequence). The CDR3 length is 15 residues. The CDR3 region is CASSVTGYAGDTQYF. The DNA of the CDR3 is TGTGCCAGTAGCGTCACAGGGTACGCCGGAGATACGCAGTATTTT.

This chain uses TRBV18 with TRBJ1-4; TRBD1 might be the D (5 bases). V was cut by 3 bases and J by 8 bases, with 13 bases left in between. Looked up from germline, CDR1 is KGHSH and CDR2 is LQKENI. This CDR3 spans 14 amino acids. The DNA of the CDR3 is TGTGCCAGCTCACCCCCCTCGCGGACAGAAAAACTGTTTTTT. Residues: CASSPPSRTEKLFF.

V and J are TRBV29-1 and TRBJ2-1; no definite D call. Trimming shortened V by 4 bases and J by 4 bases, and 14 bases separated the two germline ends. This CDR3 is built from 14 residues. The germline V gene encodes CDR1 SQVTM and CDR2 ANQGSEA. CDR3 amino acids: CSVVLFTDYNEQFF. The CDR3 region has the DNA TGCAGCGTTGTTTTGTTTACAGATTACAATGAGCAGTTCTTC.

The CDR3 loop is CASSRAGGNSYNEQFF. The CDR3 coding sequence is TGTGCCAGTAGTAGGGCCGGAGGTAATTCCTACAATGAGCAGTTCTTC. The chain recombines TRBV19 with TRBJ2-1; weak D call: TRBD2 (5 bases). Between the trimmed V and J ends, which lost 4 bases and 1 base, there was a span of 14 bases. This CDR3 is 16 amino acids long. Germline V gives CDR1 LNHDA, CDR2 SQIVND (reference sequence).

This clone was found a few times. V gene TRBV25-1 combines with J gene TRBJ2-7; weak D call: TRBD2 (6 bases). Trimming removed 4 bases from V and 11 bases from J, with 15 bases in between. The CDR3 is made up of 12 amino acids. Germline CDR1 is MGHDK and CDR2 is SYGVNS. For the CDR3, the DNA is TGTGCCAGCAGTGGCCTGAGGGACTCGGAGTACTTC. It is translated as CASSGLRDSEYF.

V is TRBV6-5 and J is TRBJ1-4, with D possibly being TRBD1 (5 bases). The V gene lost 7 bases and the J gene lost 12 bases, with 12 bases spanning the gap. The germline gives CDR1 MNHEY, CDR2 SVGAGI. This CDR3 has 11 residues. CDR3 residues: CASTRTGELFF. The CDR3 nucleotides are TGTGCCAGCACTCGGACGGGGGAACTGTTTTTT.

The chain links TRBV6-4 to TRBJ2-1, with 10 bases matching TRBD2. There are 15 residues in the CDR3. Losses at the gene ends were 2 bases for V and 8 bases for J; bases not matched to a gene: 6. Germline values: CDR1 MRHNA, CDR2 SNTAGT. CDR3: CASSDESGGAYEQFF. Written as DNA, the CDR3 is TGTGCCAGCAGTGACGAGAGCGGGGGGGCCTATGAGCAGTTCTTC.

The genes are TRBV29-1 and TRBJ2-3; 8 bases fit TRBD1. Looked up from germline, CDR1 is SQVTM and CDR2 is ANQGSEA. Trimming removed 5 bases from V and 6 bases from J; junction bases left unmatched: 10. This CDR3 spans 14 amino acids. This CDR3 reads CSVTGTGARDTQYF. CDR3 nucleotides: TGCAGCGTTACCGGGACAGGTGCAAGGGATACGCAGTATTTT.

This clone was observed a handful of times. The chain has TRBV6-6 and TRBJ1-4; 9 bases are shared with TRBD1. The V gene end was trimmed by 4 bases and the J gene end by 4 bases; junction bases not matched to a gene: 1. This CDR3 is 14 amino acids long. Germline lookup yields CDR1 MNHNY and CDR2 SVGAGI (reference sequence). CDR3 protein: CASSLTGGNEKLFF. In DNA form, the CDR3 reads TGTGCCAGCAGTTTGACAGGGGGTAATGAAAAACTGTTTTTT.

CDR3 coding DNA: TGTGCCAGCAGTCTTACCCCCGCGAGTGGCTACACCTTC. Translated: CASSLTPASGYTF. The J gene is TRBJ1-2, the V gene TRBV2; no firm D call. With 5 bases removed from V and 7 bases from J, the gap between germline ends came to 14 bases. Germline CDR1 and CDR2: SNHLY and FYNNEI. The CDR3 runs 13 residues. The full variable domain, rest sourced from reference TRBV2 and TRBJ1-2, is EPEVTQTPSHQVTQMGQEVILRCVPISNHLYFYWYRQILGQKVEFLVSFYNNEISEKSEIFDDQFSVERPDGSNFTLKIRSTKLEDSAMYFCASSLTPASGYTFGSGTRLTVV.

This clone has only one observation. The chain combines TRBV7-9 with TRBJ2-1; 7 bases line up with TRBD2. V was pared by 3 bases and J by 9 bases, with 5 bases of the junction left unmatched. This CDR3 spans 13 amino acids. The germline V gene encodes CDR1 SEHNR and CDR2 FQNEAQ (reference sequence). CDR3: CASSFGGRSEQFF. CDR3 DNA sequence: TGTGCCAGCAGCTTCGGCGGGAGAAGTGAGCAGTTCTTC. Full variable domain (rest looked up from reference TRBV7-9 and TRBJ2-1): DTGVSQNPRHKITKRGQNVTFRCDPISEHNRLYWYRQTLGQGPEFLTYFQNEAQLEKSRLLSDRFSAERPKGSFSTLEIQRTEQGDSAMYLCASSFGGRSEQFFGPGTRLTVL.

This clone was recorded once. The V gene is TRBV12-5, the J gene TRBJ2-3; D is unresolved. V was cut by 2 bases and J by 1 base, with 10 bases left in between. Germline V gene lookup returns CDR1 LGHNT and CDR2 FRNRAP. The CDR3 loop spans 15 amino acids. CDR3 nucleotide sequence: TGTGCTAGTGGTTTGTCCGGTGTCCGCACAGATACGCAGTATTTT. This translates into CASGLSGVRTDTQYF.